This T cell receptor beta chain was captured in a study of shared clonotypes between healthy human individuals. Overall study: The plates for each donor numbered three CD4 naive, three CD4 memory, two CD8 naive and one CD8 memory.

CDR3 length: 13 residues. From germline, CDR1 is SGHTA and CDR2 FQGTGA. The V end was cut by 6 bases, the J end by 0 bases, with 9 bases between. CD8 cells classed as naive were CD45RO-negative and positively selected for CCR7, excluding terminally differentiated effector memory CD45RA+ cells. The assay was run at deep level. Per the original data handling: ImmunoSEQ sequences covered only the junction and lacked quality scores; filtering therefore differed. Clones were read by immunoSEQ multiplex PCR, and TCRdb kept only the in-frame ones, dropping some. V and J calls plus clone size are reproduced from that table; the DNA served to infer D and trimming. This table has millions of clones, about 94% appearing once. On this clone: Antigen specificity is unknown.

Study observations and caveats: A generally larger estimated richness was seen in naive subsets than in memory subsets.

The sequenced material came from naive CD8+ T cells sorted from blood. The TCR comes from a man between 18 and 29 years old in good health. V gene TRBV7-3 combines with J gene TRBJ2-7; D unclear. The CDR3 DNA is TGTGCCAGCAGTCTCGCGGACTCCTACGAGCAGTACTTC. Translation: CASSLADSYEQYF. Supplemented by reference TRBV7-3 and TRBJ2-7, the full variable domain reads GAGVSQTPSNKVTEKGKYVELRCDPISGHTALYWYRQSLGQGPEFLIYFQGTGAADDSGLPNDRFFAVRPEGSVSTLKIQRTERGDSAVYLCASSLADSYEQYFGPGTRLTVT.